A selection of T cell receptor beta chains follows, all from one sample in a study of control samples from healthy donors and cancer patients. Clones were sequenced by immunoSEQ multiplex PCR, and TCRdb holds only the in-frame ones, with some missing. The profile shows 130,000 to 150,000 clones, under 95% of them singletons. Sequencing was carried out using blood. These receptors originate from a man younger than 30 in good health. The CDR3 runs from the conserved cysteine through the conserved F or W. D genes are given only for firm matches.

cdr3_aa | j_call | v_call | d_call
CASSLHGGAGGAFF | TRBJ1-1 | TRBV5-6 | NA
CASSQDPGDMNGYTF | TRBJ1-2 | TRBV3-1/TRBV3-2 | NA
CASSQKGGKFF | TRBJ2-1 | TRBV3-1/TRBV3-2 | TRBD1
CASSFSGNQPQHF | TRBJ1-5 | TRBV12-3/TRBV12-4 | NA
CASSLTQPSKYNEQFF | TRBJ2-1 | TRBV27 | NA
CASSLRGWGRSTEAFF | TRBJ1-1 | TRBV27 | NA
CASSHGGQGAYEQYF | TRBJ2-7 | TRBV3-1/TRBV3-2 | NA
CASSLDINEQFF | TRBJ2-1 | TRBV12-3/TRBV12-4 | NA
CASSLDGTYTEAFF | TRBJ1-1 | TRBV7-9 | NA
CSVGGLDGANVLTF | TRBJ2-6 | TRBV29-1 | NA
CASSLALLAGHQPQHF | TRBJ1-5 | TRBV5-5 | NA
CASRDGQGLETQYF | TRBJ2-5 | TRBV25-1 | TRBD1
CSFPYGDTQYF | TRBJ2-3 | TRBV29-1 | NA
CASSPQPTNEKLFF | TRBJ1-4 | TRBV18 | NA